A single sample is the source of the 2 T cell receptor beta chains below, sequenced in a study of T cell clones after liver transplantation. Assay: immunoSEQ multiplex PCR; the TCRdb copy retains only in-frame clones and omits some. The sample contains around 110,000 clones, 90% of which appear only once. The material was CD4+ T cells from blood, obtained 12 months after liver transplant. Receptors originate from a human patient who received a liver transplant. Part of the T cell pool may stem from the graft donor.

This clone appeared once. The chain combines TRBV11-2 with TRBJ1-4, with unresolved D. This CDR3 spans 13 amino acids. CDR1 SGHAT and CDR2 FQNNGV come from the germline V gene. Trimming cost V 8 bases and J 4 bases, with 11 bases left between them. The CDR3 loop reads CASATRRNEKLFF. The CDR3 DNA follows: TGTGCCAGCGCCACACGTCGTAATGAAAAACTGTTTTTT. The full variable domain, its missing parts supplied by reference TRBV11-2 and TRBJ1-4, is EAGVAQSPRYKIIEKRQSVAFWCNPISGHATLYWYQQILGQGPKLLIQFQNNGVVDDSQLPKDRFSAERLKGVDSTLKIQPAKLEDSAVYLCASATRRNEKLFFGSGTQLSVL.

This chain connects TRBV5-1 to TRBJ2-1, with TRBD1 matching over 11 bases. The CDR3 loop spans 15 amino acids. Trimming cost V 5 bases and J 7 bases; bases outside gene matches: 8. Looked up from germline, CDR1 is SGHRS and CDR2 is YFSETQ. CDR3 nucleotides: TGCGCCAGCAGGTCTGGGACAGGGGGTTTGAATGAGCAGTTCTTC. It encodes CASRSGTGGLNEQFF.